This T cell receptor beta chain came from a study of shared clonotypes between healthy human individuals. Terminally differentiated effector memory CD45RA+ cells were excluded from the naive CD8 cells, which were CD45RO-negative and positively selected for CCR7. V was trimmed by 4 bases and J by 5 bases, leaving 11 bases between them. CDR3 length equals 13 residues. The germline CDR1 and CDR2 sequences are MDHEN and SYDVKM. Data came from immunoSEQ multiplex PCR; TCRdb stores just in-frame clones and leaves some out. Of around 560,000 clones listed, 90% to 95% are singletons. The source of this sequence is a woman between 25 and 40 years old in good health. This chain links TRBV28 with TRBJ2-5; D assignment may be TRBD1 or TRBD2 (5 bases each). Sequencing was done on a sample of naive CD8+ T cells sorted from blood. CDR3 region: CASSSGRFETQYF. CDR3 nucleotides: TGTGCCAGCAGTTCAGGGAGATTTGAGACCCAGTACTTC.